The sequence of this T cell receptor beta chain was determined in a study of long-term antiretroviral therapy in people with HIV. Study context: A decade or so separates the oldest specimens from the later 2015 immediate-ART recommendation.

Turning to this clone: Its target is not known.

Two or more post-ART PBMC samples, plus at least one pre-ART sample, were available for each donor. Study-level results: Repertoires in HIV (unlike those of controls) had narrower CDR3 length ranges. The repertoire was dominated at all time points by clones expanded before ART.

Between the trimmed V and J ends, which lost 5 bases and 4 bases, there was a span of 8 bases. The CDR3 sequence is 13 residues long. Germline V gene data show CDR1 as SEHNR and CDR2 as FQNEAQ (reference sequence). Running of the v3.0 immunoSEQ assay took place at survey level. Sequencing used immunoSEQ multiplex PCR; TCRdb keeps in-frame clones, though not all of them. The data contain approximately 35,000 clones, around 94% of them singletons. The sequence was collected from a woman in her forties or fifties with HIV. The specimen comprised unsorted PBMCs, sampled 4.1 years after starting antiretroviral therapy. The chain couples TRBV7-9 to TRBJ2-2, with D unclear. Here the CDR3 reads CASSPSPTGELFF. The CDR3 bases are TGTGCCAGCAGCCCGAGCCCCACCGGGGAGCTGTTTTTT.